A few counts support the clone carrying this TCR beta chain. This entry belongs to a study of T cell changes during pregnancy in multiple sclerosis. Produced via immunoSEQ multiplex PCR; TCRdb's table is partial and in-frame only. Here the sample spans roughly 63,000 clones, 93% being singletons. The V and J ends lost 8 bases and 2 bases respectively, with 16 bases between them. CDR1 is ENHRY, CDR2 SYGVKD, per germline. The length of the CDR3 is 14 residues. The clonotype originates from a female donor with multiple sclerosis, enrolled in a pregnancy study. Sequences were derived from CD8+ T cells from peripheral blood mononuclear cells, sampled in the second trimester of pregnancy. V is TRBV10-3 and J is TRBJ2-7; unclear D gene. The CDR3 DNA is TGTGCCATCTCTCCGACAACCTTACCCTACGAGCAGTACTTC. Protein: CAISPTTLPYEQYF.